The present T cell receptor beta chain was sequenced within a study of shared clonotypes between healthy human individuals. The repertoire was sequenced with immunoSEQ multiplex PCR; TCRdb's copy has only in-frame clones and lacks some. Of millions of clones listed, 85% to 95% are singletons. V was trimmed by 4 bases and J by 1 base, leaving 16 bases between them. The CDR3 has 16 amino acids. Germline CDR1 reads SGHRS; CDR2 reads YFSETQ. Material: naive CD4+ T cells sorted from blood. Subset reported: CD45RA+ positively selected. The chain joins TRBV5-1 to TRBJ2-3; no reliable D call. This sequence originates from a man aged 18 to 29 in good health. CDR3 bases: TGCGCCAGCAGCCCACCTGCCCCCGCCGGCACAGATACGCAGTATTTT. It encodes CASSPPAPAGTDTQYF.